This record covers a single T cell receptor beta chain. Stated treatment: some 20 received Ad26.COV2.S at low or high dose, single or two shots; roughly 5 received placebo; per-sample allocation not given. Day 63 after the first vaccine or placebo injection was the time point for sampling. The method was immunoSEQ multiplex PCR; TCRdb's version includes in-frame clones alone and lacks a portion of them. The sample records under 250,000 clones, around 85% being singletons. This record belongs to a study of Ad26.COV2.S vaccination and SARS-CoV-2 variants. About the research overall: Donor joined the COV1001 Ad26.COV2.S trial arm.

This CDR3 comprises 16 residues. Germline trimming cut 6 bases from V and 0 bases from J; bases unmatched to any gene: 10. The germline V gene encodes CDR1 WSHSY and CDR2 SAAADI. Sequenced here: peripheral blood, sampled in a trial of Ad26.COV2.S vaccine versus placebo. This sequence originates from a person between 18 and 59 years old who received the Ad26.COV2.S COVID-19 vaccine or a placebo. The genes are TRBV10-2 and TRBJ1-1; 7 bases line up with TRBD1. The CDR3 DNA is TGCGCCAGCAGGAAATCCGGGACAGTCATGAACACTGAAGCTTTCTTT. Residues: CASRKSGTVMNTEAFF.